This T cell receptor beta chain was obtained from a study of shared clonotypes between healthy human individuals. Using immunoSEQ multiplex PCR, the repertoire was profiled, and TCRdb retains in-frame clones only, with some absent. The sample records 2.3 million or so clones, 80% to 95% being singletons. The germline V gene encodes CDR1 SGHDT and CDR2 YYEEEE. This CDR3 is 14 amino acids long. The germline V and J ends were trimmed by 6 bases and 0 bases, with 10 bases remaining between them. In regard to this clone: Its target is unknown.

Study-wide findings and caveats: Clonotypes shared by all four donors outscored non-shared clonotypes in generation probability. Shared clonotypes: 4.5% to 6.5% naive CD4, around 3.7% naive CD8, around 2.2% memory CD4, around 0.4% memory CD8. As a rule, naive subsets had a larger estimated richness than memory subsets.

Sample: naive CD4+ T cells from PBMCs. Indicated subset: CD45RA+ positively selected. The chain carries TRBV5-6 and TRBJ1-3; D uncertain. The receptor was isolated from a man in his late teens or twenties in good health. Some clones in this sample may be carry-over from other donors' samples. In DNA, the CDR3 is TGTGCCAGCATCCACTCCGCCTCTGGAAACACCATATATTTT. Translation gives CASIHSASGNTIYF.